One and the same sample provided the 22 T cell receptor beta chains below, sequenced in a study of blood T cell repertoires in COVID-19. Using immunoSEQ multiplex PCR, the repertoire was profiled, and TCRdb retains in-frame clones only, with some absent. The sample contains about 170,000 clones, around nine tenths of which appear only once. The sample was peripheral blood. The receptors were sampled from a young man with active or convalescent COVID-19.

The chain recombines TRBV30 with TRBJ2-6; the match to TRBD1 covers 9 bases. Germline V lookup: CDR1 GTSNPN, CDR2 SVGIG (reference sequence). Unmatched junction bases numbered 6, after V lost 3 bases and J lost 3 bases. There are 16 residues in the CDR3. This CDR3 reads CAWRTGGALGANVLTF. The CDR3 DNA is TGTGCCTGGAGGACAGGGGGGGCACTTGGGGCCAACGTCCTGACTTTC.

The chain couples TRBV3-1 (or the pseudogene TRBV3-2) to TRBJ2-7; D is perhaps TRBD2 (5 bases). The germline V gene has CDR1 LGHDT and CDR2 YNNKEL (reference sequence). This CDR3 is 15 amino acids long. V gave up 6 bases and J gave up 7 bases, with 22 bases separating them. The CDR3 DNA follows: TGTGCCAGCAGTCACCTTGCGCCGCGAGAGGGAGAGCAGTACTTC. Its translation is CASSHLAPREGEQYF.

The rearrangement links TRBV19 to TRBJ2-7; possible D gene TRBD2, 5 bases. CDR1 LNHDA and CDR2 SQIVND come from the germline V gene (reference sequence). Trimming pared 7 bases from V and 6 bases from J, leaving 10 bases between. The CDR3 extends over 11 amino acids. This CDR3 reads CASTEGLEQYF. CDR3 nucleotides: TGTGCCAGTACCGAGGGTCTCGAGCAGTACTTC. Variable domain in full (rest from reference TRBV19 and TRBJ2-7): DGGITQSPKYLFRKEGQNVTLSCEQNLNHDAMYWYRQDPGQGLRLIYYSQIVNDFQKGDIAEGYSVSREKKESFPLTVTSAQKNPTAFYLCASTEGLEQYFGPGTRLTVT.

This rearrangement joins TRBV2 to TRBJ1-4; maybe TRBD1 (6 bases). The V end was cut by 5 bases, the J end by 0 bases, with 16 bases between. The CDR3 runs 17 residues. Germline CDR1 and CDR2: SNHLY and FYNNEI. Here the CDR3 DNA reads TGTGCCAGCAGTCGAGCCAGGGGACCTGCAACTAATGAAAAACTGTTTTTT. Translated: CASSRARGPATNEKLFF.

This clone was counted a few times. This chain links TRBV19 with TRBJ1-3; D ambiguous. The CDR3 contains 15 residues. V was shortened by 1 base and J by 0 bases, with 7 bases between the two germline ends. Germline V gives CDR1 LNHDA, CDR2 SQIVND (reference sequence). CDR3 nucleotides: TGTGCCAGTAGTATAGGCGGTTTCTCTGGAAACACCATATATTTT. Its translation: CASSIGGFSGNTIYF. The full variable domain, in which reference TRBV19 and TRBJ1-3 provide the parts outside the CDR3, is DGGITQSPKYLFRKEGQNVTLSCEQNLNHDAMYWYRQDPGQGLRLIYYSQIVNDFQKGDIAEGYSVSREKKESFPLTVTSAQKNPTAFYLCASSIGGFSGNTIYFGEGSWLTVV.

This chain joins TRBV9 and TRBJ2-1; 13 bases are shared with TRBD2. V shed 4 bases, J shed 4 bases, and the junction held 8 bases outside the gene matches. CDR1 is SGDLS and CDR2 is YYNGEE in the germline V gene. The CDR3 is 17 residues long. The CDR3 protein is CASSPSWTSGGYNEQFF. DNA for the CDR3: TGTGCCAGCAGCCCAAGCTGGACTAGCGGGGGATACAATGAGCAGTTCTTC.

This clone was observed a single time. The chain combines TRBV7-8 with TRBJ2-7; 8 positions match TRBD2. CDR1 and CDR2 from the germline V gene are SGHVS and FQNEAQ. The CDR3 contains 17 residues. After removal of 1 base from V and 7 bases from J, the junction contained 15 bases not matched to a gene. The CDR3 DNA is TGTGCCAGCAGCTTAGAGGGATCGGGACTAGTTATTTGGGAGCAGTACGTC. Its translation: CASSLEGSGLVIWEQYV.

This chain connects TRBV28 to TRBJ2-1, with D maybe TRBD1 (5 bases). The CDR3 has 15 amino acids. Trimming cost V 8 bases and J 2 bases, with 16 bases left between them. Germline-derived CDR1 and CDR2 are MDHEN and SYDVKM. In DNA form, the CDR3 reads TGTGCCAGCTCGATTTCCAGGGAAACCTACAATGAGCAGTTCTTC. This gives the protein CASSISRETYNEQFF.

This chain links TRBV27 with TRBJ1-2, with 9 bases matching TRBD1. The CDR3 extends over 14 amino acids. Losses at the gene ends were 5 bases for V and 4 bases for J; bases not matched to a gene: 5. CDR1 is MNHEY, CDR2 SMNVEV, per germline (reference sequence). The chain's CDR3 is CASSPRQGVYGYTF. For the CDR3, the DNA is TGTGCCAGCAGTCCCCGACAGGGGGTCTATGGCTACACCTTC.

The CDR3 spells CATSDLQAEETQYF. DNA of the CDR3: TGTGCCACCAGTGATTTGCAGGCAGAAGAGACCCAGTACTTC. V usage is TRBV24-1 and J usage is TRBJ2-5; D not certain. The CDR3 has 14 amino acids. Looked up from germline, CDR1 is KGHDR and CDR2 is SFDVKD. Trimming removed 0 bases from V and 3 bases from J, with 7 bases in between.

The sample holds a few counts of this clone. V and J are TRBV7-8 and TRBJ2-1; D is possibly TRBD2 (7 bases). V shed 5 bases and J shed 4 bases, with 15 bases lying between them. The CDR3 length is 15 residues. Germline loops: CDR1 SGHVS, CDR2 FQNEAQ. CDR3 sequence (DNA): TGTGCCAGCAGCGATTATGGGGGGGCATACAATGAGCAGTTCTTC. This gives the protein CASSDYGGAYNEQFF.

The V call is TRBV7-8, the J call TRBJ2-5; D is possibly TRBD1 (6 bases). Germline V gene sequence: CDR1 SGHVS, CDR2 FQNEAQ. The V and J ends lost 5 bases and 1 base respectively, with 14 bases between them. CDR3 length: 15 residues. The CDR3 coding sequence is TGTGCCAGCAGCCCCCCCCAGGGGAGCCAAGAGACCCAGTACTTC. Its translation is CASSPPQGSQETQYF.

CDR3: CASEASSGSPSGFF. The CDR3 bases are TGTGCCAGTGAAGCATCTAGCGGGAGCCCCTCGGGATTCTTC. V is TRBV7-9 and J is TRBJ2-1; the match to TRBD2 covers 10 bases. Germline V CDR1 and CDR2: SEHNR, FQNEAQ (reference sequence). J gave up 16 bases and V 9 bases, and 18 bases lay outside the gene matches. CDR3 size: 14 residues.

J is TRBJ2-7 and V is TRBV28; D is possibly TRBD2 (7 bases). V lost 6 bases, J lost 0 bases, and 15 bases lay in between. This CDR3 region has 15 residues. The V gene's germline CDR1 is MDHEN and CDR2 SYDVKM. The CDR3 nucleotides read TGTGCCAGCAGCATAGGGGGGGCATACTCCTACGAGCAGTACGTC. It translates to CASSIGGAYSYEQYV.

The chain couples TRBV6-4 to TRBJ1-5; 9 positions match TRBD1. Losses at the gene ends were 0 bases for V and 6 bases for J; bases not matched to a gene: 12. The CDR3 runs to 18 residues. Germline V gene data show CDR1 as MRHNA and CDR2 as SNTAGT. The DNA for the CDR3 is TGTGCCAGCAGTGACTCGAGGACGCGGGACAGGGTAAGTCAGCCCCAGCATTTT. This gives the protein CASSDSRTRDRVSQPQHF.

The chain joins TRBV19 to TRBJ1-3; tentative D call: TRBD1 (5 bases). The CDR3 is 14 residues long. V lost 7 bases, J lost 0 bases, and 10 bases lay in between. Germline loops: CDR1 LNHDA, CDR2 SQIVND (reference sequence). The CDR3 DNA sequence: TGTGCCAGTAAAATGGGGGGCTCTGGAAACACCATATATTTT. This translates into CASKMGGSGNTIYF. Together with reference TRBV19 and TRBJ1-3, the CDR3 gives the full variable domain: DGGITQSPKYLFRKEGQNVTLSCEQNLNHDAMYWYRQDPGQGLRLIYYSQIVNDFQKGDIAEGYSVSREKKESFPLTVTSAQKNPTAFYLCASKMGGSGNTIYFGEGSWLTVV.

This clone was seen only a few times. The genes are TRBV2 and TRBJ2-3, with no clear D. The V end lost 2 bases, the J end lost 9 bases, and 15 bases lay between the germline ends. The V gene's germline CDR1 is SNHLY and CDR2 FYNNEI. The length of the CDR3 is 14 residues. Here the CDR3 DNA reads TGTGCCAGCAGTGAATTACGTTGGGCGACAACGCAGTATTTT. Residues: CASSELRWATTQYF.

The chain combines TRBV4-2 with TRBJ1-2; tentatively, D is TRBD1 (6 bases). This CDR3 comprises 16 residues. V gave up 0 bases and J gave up 2 bases, with 13 bases separating them. Germline CDR1 LGHNA, CDR2 YNFKEQ. The CDR3 bases are TGTGCCAGCAGCCAAGATGGGCGGGGGCTGAACTATGGCTACACCTTC. This encodes CASSQDGRGLNYGYTF.

V is TRBV4-1 and J is TRBJ1-3, with unresolved D. The V gene's germline CDR1 is MGHRA and CDR2 YSYEKL. The CDR3 contains 15 residues. With 4 bases removed from V and 6 bases from J, the gap between germline ends came to 16 bases. Here the CDR3 reads CASSPFFRVSNTIYF. CDR3 sequence (DNA): TGCGCCAGCAGCCCTTTCTTCCGGGTCTCAAACACCATATATTTT.

The V and J genes are TRBV6-4 and TRBJ1-3; D possibly corresponds to TRBD1 (6 bases). The V gene lost 5 bases and the J gene lost 2 bases, with 10 bases spanning the gap. Germline CDR1 reads MRHNA; CDR2 reads SNTAGT. The CDR3 loop spans 14 amino acids. CDR3 coding DNA: TGTGCCAGCAGTCCCGACAGGACTGGAAACACCATATATTTT. Its protein is CASSPDRTGNTIYF.

V usage is TRBV27 and J usage is TRBJ2-3; a weak D match, TRBD2 (7 bases). With 5 bases removed from V and 7 bases from J, the gap between germline ends came to 19 bases. Germline V lookup: CDR1 MNHEY, CDR2 SMNVEV (reference sequence). This CDR3 is built from 15 residues. The CDR3 reads CASSPFTGGVYTQYF. The CDR3 DNA is TGTGCCAGCAGTCCCTTTACGGGGGGCGTGTATACGCAGTATTTT.

This CDR3 reads CASSSWADTYEQYF. CDR3 nucleotide sequence: TGTGCCAGCAGTTCCTGGGCTGACACCTACGAGCAGTACTTC. This chain connects TRBV27 to TRBJ2-7; D is ambiguous. Germline loops: CDR1 MNHEY, CDR2 SMNVEV (reference sequence). Trimming removed 4 bases at V and 2 bases at J, with 12 bases between. This CDR3 is built from 14 residues.